The 27 T cell receptor beta chains listed next were all sequenced from one sample in a study of T cell repertoires in cytomegalovirus infection. Each CDR3 protein gets one entry after TCRdb re-called the reads with MiXCR. This table has some 500,000 distinct CDR3 sequences, 33% appearing once. No antigen has been identified for these receptors. The sequencing here drew on cultured PBMCs, taken from culture after CMV antigen stimulation. The source is a human donor in good health (CMV status not recorded). Some clones in this sample may be carry-over from other donors' samples.

The V call is TRBV12-3 or TRBV12-4, the J call TRBJ1-6, with TRBD1 matching over 8 bases. V lost 6 bases to trimming and J lost 6 bases; unmatched junction nucleotides: 10. The CDR3 has 16 amino acids. The CDR3 coding sequence is TGTGCCAGCAGAATGTGGACAGGGTCGAGTAATTCACCCCTCCACTTT. As protein: CASRMWTGSSNSPLHF.

This chain connects TRBV10-3 to TRBJ2-1; perhaps TRBD2 as D (6 bases). The CDR3 consists of 19 residues. Germline V lookup: CDR1 ENHRY, CDR2 SYGVKD. With 3 bases removed from V and 0 bases from J, the gap between germline ends came to 21 bases. The CDR3 here is CAISEGGQGFPPSYNEQFF. CDR3 bases: TGTGCCATCAGTGAAGGAGGGCAGGGTTTTCCGCCCTCCTACAATGAGCAGTTCTTC.

This clonotype was seen more than once but under ten times. The rearrangement joins TRBV7-2 to TRBJ2-1, with unresolved D. Trimming pared 1 base from V and 1 base from J, leaving 11 bases between. Germline CDR1 and CDR2: SGHTA and FQGNSA. CDR3 length equals 16 residues. CDR3 sequence: CASSLVLGASYNEQFF. In DNA form, the CDR3 reads TGTGCCAGCAGCTTAGTATTGGGCGCATCCTACAATGAGCAGTTCTTC.

The rearrangement links TRBV19 to TRBJ2-2, with D maybe TRBD2 (5 bases). The CDR3 contains 15 residues. The V gene's germline CDR1 is LNHDA and CDR2 SQIVND (reference sequence). The V end was cut by 3 bases, the J end by 7 bases, with 15 bases between. CDR3: CASSILASGFGELFF. CDR3 in DNA: TGTGCCAGTAGTATCCTAGCTTCTGGGTTCGGGGAGCTGTTTTTT.

This clonotype was counted ten times or more. The chain uses TRBV7-2 and TRBJ2-5, with no clear D. Germline CDR1 SGHTA, CDR2 FQGNSA. Trimming stripped 1 base from V and 1 base from J, with 10 bases between. The CDR3 has 15 amino acids. The CDR3 region has the DNA TGTGCCAGCAGCTTAGGTTCCGGGCTCCAAGAGACCCAGTACTTC. Translation: CASSLGSGLQETQYF.

The chain has TRBV19 and TRBJ2-7; 8 bases match TRBD2. V shed 3 bases, J shed 2 bases, and the junction held 12 bases outside the gene matches. Per germline, CDR1 LNHDA and CDR2 SQIVND (reference sequence). The CDR3 runs 17 residues. This CDR3 reads CASSMSGGTSGPYEQYF. CDR3 nucleotide sequence: TGTGCCAGTAGTATGAGTGGTGGTACTAGCGGACCCTACGAGCAGTACTTC.

CDR3 region: CASSSNRGREKLFF. The CDR3 DNA sequence: TGTGCCAGCAGTTCCAACAGGGGACGTGAAAAACTGTTTTTT. This chain links TRBV12-3 or TRBV12-4 with TRBJ1-4; TRBD1 matches at 7 bases. The CDR3 sequence is 14 residues long. Germline trimming cut 4 bases from V and 7 bases from J; bases unmatched to any gene: 6.

This clonotype has a handful of counts. This sequence joins TRBV7-2 and TRBJ1-1; D call uncertain. Trimming removed 1 base from V and 6 bases from J, with 12 bases in between. The CDR3 is 14 amino acids. The germline gives CDR1 SGHTA, CDR2 FQGNSA. CDR3: CASSLDPTTPEAFF. The CDR3 DNA reads as TGTGCCAGCAGCTTAGACCCCACGACCCCTGAAGCTTTCTTT.

This clonotype occurred a few times. The CDR3 DNA reads TGTGCCAGCAGCGTCGGAAGGGATCAGCCCCAGCATTTT. This gives the protein CASSVGRDQPQHF. This sequence joins TRBV7-2 and TRBJ1-5, with D hard to call. V lost 5 bases and J 5 bases, leaving 10 bases between the germline ends. Germline V gene sequence: CDR1 SGHTA, CDR2 FQGNSA. The CDR3 runs to 13 residues.

V gene TRBV6-1 combines with J gene TRBJ1-5, with 9 bases aligning to TRBD1. The CDR3 sequence is 15 residues long. The germline gives CDR1 MNHNS, CDR2 SASEGT. The J segment lost 6 bases and the V segment lost 1 base, leaving 4 bases of the junction unmatched. The CDR3 DNA is TGTGCCAGCAGTGAAGAACAGGGGGCGGGTCAGCCCCAGCATTTT. Translating gives CASSEEQGAGQPQHF.

The chain recombines TRBV6-6 with TRBJ1-5; 7 bases match TRBD1. V shed 0 bases and J 1 base; nucleotides not matched to a gene: 15. The CDR3 has 20 amino acids. Per germline, CDR1 MNHNY and CDR2 SVGAGI (reference sequence). CDR3 nucleotides: TGTGCCAGCAGTTACTCTGTCCGGGACAGCAGGACCCTGAGCAATCAGCCCCAGCATTTT. It specifies CASSYSVRDSRTLSNQPQHF.

The V call is TRBV7-2, the J call TRBJ2-7, with D tentatively TRBD2 (6 bases). V lost 6 bases to trimming and J lost 3 bases, with 15 bases between them. Germline values: CDR1 SGHTA, CDR2 FQGNSA. CDR3 length: 14 amino acids. As DNA, the CDR3 is TGTGCCAGCAGTATAGCGGTAGGTCACTACGAGCAGTACTTC. This translates into CASSIAVGHYEQYF.

This clonotype was seen repeatedly, ten times or more. This sequence joins TRBV3-1 and TRBJ2-4; D ambiguous. V was clipped by 5 bases and J by 0 bases, with 17 bases between them. The CDR3 contains 17 residues. Germline V lookup: CDR1 LGHDT, CDR2 YNNKEL (reference sequence). CDR3 in amino acids: CASSSSDWVLAKNIQYF. The CDR3 coding sequence is TGTGCCAGCAGCTCCTCCGACTGGGTACTAGCCAAAAACATTCAGTACTTC. Variable domain in full (rest from reference TRBV3-1 and TRBJ2-4): DTAVSQTPKYLVTQMGNDKSIKCEQNLGHDTMYWYKQDSKKFLKIMFSYNNKELIINETVPNRFSPKSPDKAHLNLHINSLELGDSAVYFCASSSSDWVLAKNIQYFGAGTRLSVL.

The J gene is TRBJ1-2, the V gene TRBV12-3 or TRBV12-4; D gene ambiguous. V lost 3 bases and J lost 6, with 5 bases in between. The CDR3 totals 11 residues. The CDR3 DNA follows: TGTGCCAGCAGTTTTGGTCATGGCTACACCTTC. Amino acids: CASSFGHGYTF.

The genes are TRBV12-3 or TRBV12-4 and TRBJ1-2; 10 nucleotides line up with TRBD1. Trimming cost V 2 bases and J 3 bases; bases outside gene matches: 3. The CDR3 spans 15 residues. CDR3 sequence reads: CASSLRTGGYYGYTF. The CDR3 region has the DNA TGTGCCAGCAGTTTACGGACAGGGGGTTACTATGGCTACACCTTC.

This chain links TRBV9 with TRBJ2-4; D not resolved. Trimming removed 4 bases from V and 3 bases from J, with 8 bases in between. The CDR3 runs to 13 residues. The germline V gene has CDR1 SGDLS and CDR2 YYNGEE. The CDR3 bases are TGTGCCAGCAGCTCGCCCGACAAAAACATTCAGTACTTC. Amino acids: CASSSPDKNIQYF.

This clonotype was counted only a few times. This chain uses TRBV6-2 or TRBV6-3 with TRBJ2-1, with D possibly being TRBD2 (6 bases). This CDR3 contains 13 residues. V gave up 4 bases and J gave up 6 bases, with 10 bases separating them. The V gene's germline CDR1 is MNHEY and CDR2 SVGEGT. The CDR3 DNA is TGTGCCAGCAGTTCCAGGAGGGGCAATGAGCAGTTCTTC. Translated, it gives CASSSRRGNEQFF.

This clonotype has more than one count but fewer than ten. The chain's CDR3 is CASSYFGNAGTDTQYF. The CDR3 DNA reads as TGTGCCAGCAGTTACTTCGGGAATGCGGGCACAGATACGCAGTATTTT. V and J are TRBV6-5 and TRBJ2-3; maybe TRBD2 (5 bases). Trimming left V 1 base short and J 1 base short, with 12 bases between. CDR1 and CDR2 (germline): MNHEY, SVGAGI. The CDR3 covers 16 residues.

The chain recombines TRBV7-6 with TRBJ2-7, with 7 bases lining up with TRBD1. The length of the CDR3 is 15 residues. V shed 5 bases and J 2 bases; nucleotides not matched to a gene: 9. Germline-derived CDR1 and CDR2 are SGHVS and FNYEAQ. The CDR3 DNA sequence: TGTGCCAGCAGCGAGGTACAGGGGCTACCCTACGAGCAGTACGTC. Encoded protein: CASSEVQGLPYEQYV.

The gene calls are TRBV6-2 or TRBV6-3 and TRBJ1-5, with D possibly matching TRBD1 (5 bases). CDR3 size: 16 residues. CDR1 MNHEY and CDR2 SVGEGT come from the germline V gene. V dropped 6 bases and J dropped 3 bases, with 18 bases sitting between them. The CDR3 here is CASRPHGGLPNQPQHF. DNA for the CDR3: TGTGCCAGCAGGCCCCATGGGGGTCTACCCAATCAGCCCCAGCATTTT.

This clonotype was seen more than once but under ten times. This chain uses TRBV24-1 with TRBJ2-1; unclear D gene. The CDR3 contains 15 residues. Germline loops: CDR1 KGHDR, CDR2 SFDVKD. Trimming left V 1 base short and J 1 base short, with 7 bases between. The CDR3 DNA reads as TGTGCCACCAGTGATTTACGCTATTCCTACAATGAGCAGTTCTTC. Amino acid sequence: CATSDLRYSYNEQFF.

CDR3 sequence: CASSLDKTLEETQYF. The CDR3 DNA sequence: TGTGCCAGCAGCTTGGACAAAACCCTTGAAGAGACCCAGTACTTC. The rearrangement joins TRBV5-4 to TRBJ2-5; D remains ambiguous. With 0 bases removed from V and 3 bases from J, the gap between germline ends came to 12 bases. This CDR3 has 15 amino acids. Germline V gene data show CDR1 as SGHNT and CDR2 as YYREEE (reference sequence).

The chain has TRBV4-2 and TRBJ2-1, with 14 nucleotides matching TRBD2. Germline values: CDR1 LGHNA, CDR2 YNFKEQ. This CDR3 has 19 amino acids. The trim removed 5 bases at V and 5 bases at J, leaving 14 bases unmatched. CDR3 protein: CASSKGTSGSPMGDNEQFF. CDR3 nucleotides: TGTGCCAGCAGCAAAGGGACTAGCGGGAGCCCGATGGGGGACAATGAGCAGTTCTTC.

CDR3 nucleotide sequence: TGCAGTGCAACCGGGACAGGGGTAGAGACCCAGTACTTC. Translation gives CSATGTGVETQYF. J is TRBJ2-5 and V is TRBV20-1; 10 bases are a match to TRBD1. Trimming took 6 bases from V and 4 from J; bases not matched to a gene: 5. This CDR3 is 13 amino acids long. Germline-derived CDR1 and CDR2 are DFQATT and SNEGSKA (reference sequence).

This clonotype appeared a few times. The chain employs TRBV20-1 and TRBJ2-5, with D perhaps being TRBD1 or TRBD2 (5 bases each). The V end was cut by 7 bases, the J end by 2 bases, with 14 bases between. CDR1 DFQATT and CDR2 SNEGSKA come from the germline V gene (reference sequence). The CDR3 is 13 residues long. Written as DNA, the CDR3 is TGCAGTGTTCTCCCAGGGACGCAAGAGACCCAGTACTTC. It specifies CSVLPGTQETQYF.

A few counts support this clonotype. This chain uses TRBV7-2 with TRBJ1-1, with TRBD1 as a possible D gene (5 bases). The CDR3 loop spans 18 amino acids. From germline, CDR1 is SGHTA and CDR2 FQGNSA. V lost 6 bases and J lost 0, with 23 bases in between. Here the CDR3 DNA reads TGTGCCAGCAGTCGCGAAGGGGCGGGAACGTCTATGAACACTGAAGCTTTCTTT. It yields the protein CASSREGAGTSMNTEAFF.

The chain recombines TRBV5-5 with TRBJ2-1; 10 bases fit TRBD2. CDR3 length: 20 residues. CDR1 is SGHKS and CDR2 is YYEKEE in the germline V gene (reference sequence). Trimming removed 3 bases from V and 5 bases from J; junction bases left unmatched: 20. The CDR3 reads CASSSEGRLAGRGVDNEQFF. The CDR3 DNA is TGTGCCAGCAGCTCGGAGGGGAGACTAGCGGGCCGAGGGGTTGACAATGAGCAGTTCTTC.